A selection of T cell receptor beta chains follows, all from one sample in a study of shared T cell receptors in the human thymus. Assay used: immunoSEQ multiplex PCR; TCRdb lists only in-frame clones, some missing. The table records about 710,000 clones, 80% to 90% of them present only once. This same sample was also taken into another study, of human thymus T cells.

The sequencing input was thymocytes. Every receptor here comes from a boy under two years old with a congenital heart defect. Both conserved end residues are part of each CDR3. D genes are given only for firm matches. Some rows mark clone size as missing; the rest say once, few, many or name a class of expanded clone.

abundance	j_gene	len	d_gene	v_gene	CDR3aa	CDR3nt
.	TRBJ2-2	14	TRBD1	TRBV25-1	CASRGQGNTGELFF	TGTGCCAGCAGGGGACAGGGGAACACCGGGGAGCTGTTTTTT
.	TRBJ1-1	13	TRBD1	TRBV2	CASTLTGGTEAFF	TGTGCCAGCACCCTAACAGGGGGCACTGAAGCTTTCTTT
.	TRBJ2-1	15	.	TRBV4-3	CASSQGTFSYNEQFF	TGCGCCAGCAGCCAAGGGACTTTCTCCTACAATGAGCAGTTCTTC
.	TRBJ1-2	13	TRBD1	TRBV29-1	CSDRTGVDHGYTF	TGCAGCGATAGGACAGGGGTGGATCATGGCTACACCTTC
.	TRBJ2-5	11	.	TRBV5-8	CATRGRETQYF	TGTGCCACCAGGGGCCGGGAGACCCAGTACTTC
once	TRBJ2-7	14	.	TRBV25-1	CASSEYGRAYEQYF	TGTGCCAGCAGTGAATACGGGCGGGCCTACGAGCAGTACTTC
.	TRBJ2-7	16	TRBD1	TRBV4-3	CASSQAPGQGAYEQYF	TGCGCCAGCAGCCAAGCGCCTGGACAGGGGGCCTACGAGCAGTACTTC
few	TRBJ1-6	16	.	TRBV6-1	CASSEWGQVDNSPLHF	TGTGCCAGCAGTGAATGGGGGCAGGTCGATAATTCCCCCCTCCACTTT
few	TRBJ2-1	15	TRBD2	TRBV19	CATRTGTRGNNEQFF	TGTGCCACCCGAACCGGGACTAGGGGGAACAATGAGCAGTTCTTC
.	TRBJ1-1	15	.	TRBV5-1	CASRGRGTMNTEAFF	TGCGCCAGCAGGGGGAGGGGAACAATGAACACTGAAGCTTTCTTT
.	TRBJ2-1	18	.	TRBV1	CTSSQESGERDNYNEQFF	TGCACCAGCAGCCAAGAGTCGGGAGAACGGGATAACTACAATGAGCAGTTCTTC
once	TRBJ2-3	16	.	TRBV29-1	CSVEIRLSYSTDTQYF	TGCAGCGTTGAGATCCGTCTTAGCTATAGCACAGATACGCAGTATTTT
.	TRBJ2-7	14	TRBD1	TRBV4-3	CASSRYRTGHEQYF	TGCGCCAGCAGCCGGTATCGGACAGGACACGAGCAGTACTTC
.	TRBJ2-1	15	TRBD1	TRBV27	CASSLSTGGCNEQFF	TGTGCCAGCAGTTTAAGCACAGGGGGTTGCAATGAGCAGTTCTTC
.	TRBJ2-7	14	.	TRBV28	CASPFSRDIREQYF	TGTGCCAGCCCTTTTTCCCGGGACATCCGCGAGCAGTACTTC
once	TRBJ2-1	15	TRBD2	TRBV5-1	CATPGGLAGVSEQFF	TGCGCCACCCCGGGGGGGCTAGCGGGAGTATCTGAGCAGTTCTTC
.	TRBJ2-1	12	.	TRBV5-1	CASSLPSNEQFF	TGCGCCAGCAGCCTCCCTTCGAATGAGCAGTTCTTC
.	TRBJ1-1	12	.	TRBV19	CASSIGQGEAFF	TGTGCCAGTAGTATCGGGCAGGGTGAAGCTTTCTTT
.	TRBJ1-1	15	.	TRBV30	CAWSVHRGMNTEAFF	TGTGCCTGGAGTGTACATAGGGGTATGAACACTGAAGCTTTCTTT
.	TRBJ2-1	14	.	TRBV15	CATADGSSYNEQFF	TGTGCCACCGCGGACGGGAGCTCCTACAATGAGCAGTTCTTC
.	TRBJ2-7	13	.	TRBV18	CASSPTRSYEQYF	TGTGCCAGCTCACCGACTAGGTCCTACGAGCAGTACTTC
.	TRBJ1-1	15	TRBD1	TRBV28	CASSIGQGRGPEAFF	TGTGCCAGCAGTATTGGACAGGGTAGGGGCCCTGAAGCTTTCTTT
few	TRBJ2-7	17	.	TRBV4-3	CASSQGPRRGSTYEQYF	TGCGCCAGCAGCCAAGGGCCTCGGCGGGGCTCGACCTACGAGCAGTACTTC
.	TRBJ1-1	12	TRBD1	TRBV10-3	CANGTVNTEAFF	TGTGCCAACGGGACAGTGAACACTGAAGCTTTCTTT
.	TRBJ2-1	13	TRBD2	TRBV10-2	CASKGLANNEQFF	TGCGCCAGCAAGGGACTAGCCAACAATGAGCAGTTCTTC
.	TRBJ2-2	17	TRBD2	TRBV7-9	CASSLAPSGGNTGELFF	TGTGCCAGCAGCTTAGCTCCTAGCGGGGGGAACACCGGGGAGCTGTTTTTT
.	TRBJ1-2	17	TRBD1	TRBV2	CASSERPYSRTGYGYTF	TGTGCCAGCAGTGAACGACCCTATAGTAGGACAGGCTATGGCTACACCTTC